The 14 T cell receptor beta chains below all came from one sample that was sequenced in a study of cytomegalovirus exposure and HLA in healthy donors. This table comes from immunoSEQ multiplex PCR, and its TCRdb copy is limited to in-frame clones, with some not included. The sample consists of over 200,000 clones, 88% of them appearing once. The sequencing sample was made of PBMCs. These TCRs come from a woman aged 18-30 years in good health and CMV-seronegative.

This clone has a handful of counts. V and J are TRBV10-3 and TRBJ2-7; TRBD1 agrees at 8 bases. V shed 10 bases, J shed 5 bases, and the junction held 7 bases outside the gene matches. Germline V CDR1 and CDR2: ENHRY, SYGVKD. This CDR3 is built from 12 residues. This CDR3 reads CATGQGGDEQYF. The CDR3 bases are TGTGCCACCGGACAGGGCGGCGACGAGCAGTACTTC.

This sequence joins TRBV27 and TRBJ2-3; 11 bases fit TRBD2. J gave up 2 bases and V 5 bases, and 3 bases lay outside the gene matches. The length of the CDR3 is 15 residues. Germline CDR1 MNHEY, CDR2 SMNVEV (reference sequence). As DNA, the CDR3 is TGTGCCAGCAGTGTGGGACTAGCGGCCACAGATACGCAGTATTTT. Translated, it gives CASSVGLAATDTQYF.

This clone was observed a few times. The chain links TRBV4-3 to TRBJ1-4, with D perhaps TRBD1 (6 bases). Germline CDR1 LGHNA, CDR2 YSLEER. The CDR3 consists of 14 residues. V was pared by 4 bases and J by 4 bases, with 10 bases between. The CDR3 sequence is CASSPGTHNEKLFF. The CDR3 nucleotides are TGCGCCAGCAGCCCCGGGACACATAATGAAAAACTGTTTTTT.

The V gene is TRBV7-9, the J gene TRBJ2-5; 15 nucleotides agree with TRBD2. Germline V gene sequence: CDR1 SEHNR, CDR2 FQNEAQ (reference sequence). V lost 5 bases and J lost 5; bases outside the gene matches: 12. The CDR3 has 18 amino acids. The CDR3 region is CASSGRTSGRAGGETQYF. The CDR3 DNA sequence: TGTGCCAGCAGCGGCCGGACTAGCGGGAGGGCCGGGGGTGAGACCCAGTACTTC.

The genes are TRBV5-6 and TRBJ2-2, with no clear D. The CDR3 consists of 16 residues. V was shortened by 4 bases and J by 0 bases, with 13 bases between the two germline ends. CDR1 is SGHDT, CDR2 YYEEEE, per germline. The CDR3 DNA follows: TGTGCCAGCAGCGAAGCCACGCCATCGAACACCGGGGAGCTGTTTTTT. Translating it yields CASSEATPSNTGELFF.

V usage is TRBV28 and J usage is TRBJ1-4, with D maybe TRBD1 (6 bases). CDR3 length equals 15 residues. V was pared by 5 bases and J by 8 bases, with 18 bases between. The germline V gene has CDR1 MDHEN and CDR2 SYDVKM. The CDR3, as DNA: TGTGCCAGCAGTCCATCAGGGGCGCTGGCCGAAAAACTGTTTTTT. Encoded protein: CASSPSGALAEKLFF. The variable domain in full, completed from reference TRBV28 and TRBJ1-4, reads DVKVTQSSRYLVKRTGEKVFLECVQDMDHENMFWYRQDPGLGLRLIYFSYDVKMKEKGDIPEGYSVSREKKERFSLILESASTNQTSMYLCASSPSGALAEKLFFGSGTQLSVL.

The chain employs TRBV6-5 and TRBJ2-3, with D maybe TRBD1 (5 bases). This CDR3 has 15 residues. Looked up from germline, CDR1 is MNHEY and CDR2 is SVGAGI. V was clipped by 2 bases and J by 0 bases, with 9 bases between them. The CDR3 is CASSYGATSTDTQYF. CDR3 nucleotide sequence: TGTGCCAGCAGTTACGGGGCAACTAGCACAGATACGCAGTATTTT.

The genes are TRBV7-6 and TRBJ1-2; D is unclear. The V and J ends lost 5 bases and 5 bases respectively, with 21 bases between them. Per the germline V gene, CDR1 is SGHVS and CDR2 is FNYEAQ. This CDR3 contains 16 residues. Here the CDR3 DNA reads TGTGCCAGCAGCCCGTCAGAGGATCCGAACCCTTATGGCTACACCTTC. Protein sequence: CASSPSEDPNPYGYTF.

As to this clone: One end of the junction does not line up with germline, which may come from a read error. This chain connects TRBV28 to TRBJ2-7, with 8 positions matching TRBD1. The CDR3 is 11 amino acids. Germline V gene data show CDR1 as MDHEN and CDR2 as SYDVKM. CDR3 coding DNA: TGTGCCAGCAGTAACGGACAGGGAACAAACTTC. It is translated as CASSNGQGTNF.

The sample holds one count of this clone. The rearrangement uses TRBV6-5 and TRBJ1-2; 10 bases map to TRBD1. Trimming cost V 2 bases and J 4 bases; bases outside gene matches: 4. The germline V gene encodes CDR1 MNHEY and CDR2 SVGAGI. The CDR3 loop spans 15 amino acids. The CDR3 sequence is CASSYRDRGAYGYTF. The CDR3 nucleotides read TGTGCCAGCAGTTACCGGGACAGGGGTGCCTATGGCTACACCTTC.

The chain uses TRBV6-5 and TRBJ2-1, with TRBD1 identical over 7 bases. The V and J ends lost 11 bases and 9 bases, in that order; junction bases with no gene match: 16. CDR1 MNHEY and CDR2 SVGAGI come from the germline V gene. The CDR3 runs 14 residues. CDR3 DNA sequence: TGTGCCGTCCAGATTACAGGTGGGGACAGTGAGCAGTTCTTC. This translates into CAVQITGGDSEQFF.

The chain uses TRBV4-3 and TRBJ2-5, with 8 nucleotides matching TRBD1. CDR3 length equals 16 residues. V lost 0 bases, J lost 1 base, and 4 bases stayed unmatched. Germline values: CDR1 LGHNA, CDR2 YSLEER. The chain's CDR3 is CASSQDSGQGQETQYF. The CDR3, as DNA: TGCGCCAGCAGCCAAGATTCCGGACAGGGCCAAGAGACCCAGTACTTC.

The chain uses TRBV27 and TRBJ2-1, with D perhaps matching TRBD1 (5 bases). There are 15 residues in the CDR3. Trimming removed 2 bases from V and 0 bases from J, with 8 bases in between. In germline, CDR1 is MNHEY, CDR2 SMNVEV (reference sequence). CDR3 nucleotide sequence: TGTGCCAGCAGTTTAGGGCAGGGCTCCTACAATGAGCAGTTCTTC. Amino acids: CASSLGQGSYNEQFF.

The chain carries TRBV6-1 and TRBJ2-3; D may be TRBD2 (6 bases). CDR1 MNHNS and CDR2 SASEGT come from the germline V gene. The V end was cut by 1 base, the J end by 1 base, with 12 bases between. The CDR3 sequence is 16 residues long. The CDR3 bases are TGTGCCAGCAGTGAAGACCCGGGGGTCGGCACAGATACGCAGTATTTT. Protein: CASSEDPGVGTDTQYF.